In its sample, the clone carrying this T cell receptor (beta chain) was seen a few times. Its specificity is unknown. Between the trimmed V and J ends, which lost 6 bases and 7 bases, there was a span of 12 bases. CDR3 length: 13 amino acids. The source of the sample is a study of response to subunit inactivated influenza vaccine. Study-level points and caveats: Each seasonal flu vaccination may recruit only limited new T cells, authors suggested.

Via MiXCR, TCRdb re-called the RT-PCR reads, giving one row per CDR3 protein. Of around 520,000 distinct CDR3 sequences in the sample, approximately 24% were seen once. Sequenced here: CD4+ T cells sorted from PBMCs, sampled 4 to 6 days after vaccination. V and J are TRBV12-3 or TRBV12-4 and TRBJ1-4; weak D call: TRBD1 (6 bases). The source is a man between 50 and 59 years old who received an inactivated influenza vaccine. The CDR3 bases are TGTGCCAGCAGGGGGCAAGGGGGTGAAAAACTGTTTTTT. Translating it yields CASRGQGGEKLFF.